This T cell receptor beta chain is drawn from a study of long-term antiretroviral therapy in people with HIV. Investigators performed immunoSEQ version v3.0 at survey level. Assay used: immunoSEQ multiplex PCR; TCRdb lists only in-frame clones, some missing. The table shows about 34,000 clones, with 75% to 85% occurring only once. Study findings and constraints: Documentation of ART adherence, viral resistance or therapy changes was absent.

As concerns this clone: Its specificity is unknown.

Post-ART PBMC samples numbered at least two per donor, and pre-ART ones at least one. Ahead of DNA extraction, samples held about 1-10 million cryopreserved PBMC each. The V and J ends lost 4 bases and 9 bases respectively, with 19 bases between them. This CDR3 comprises 16 residues. Germline CDR1 is LNHDA and CDR2 is SQIVND (reference sequence). Sequences were derived from unsorted PBMCs, sampled 1.9 years after starting antiretroviral therapy. The chain employs TRBV19 and TRBJ1-6; D is perhaps TRBD1 (6 bases). The source of this sequence is a man younger than 30 with HIV. In DNA form, the CDR3 reads TGTGCCAGTAGTACCTCCGACAGGATGGGTGGTTCACCCCTCCACTTT. Its translation: CASSTSDRMGGSPLHF.